What follows are 14 T cell receptor beta chains derived from one specimen sequenced in a study of CD8 T cells in ankylosing spondylitis. MiXCR was run by TCRdb on the 5' RACE reads, yielding one entry per CDR3 protein. This table has hundreds of thousands of distinct CDR3 sequences, over 9.5% appearing once. Notes on the study in general: It appeared that ankylosing spondylitis blood was characterized by a TCR beta motif of fewer than ten highly homologous variants.

Their antigen targets remain unknown. The sequencing input was blood, either unsorted or a sorted T cell fraction (not recorded which). These receptors were taken from a male donor with ankylosing spondylitis.

J is TRBJ1-4 and V is TRBV3-1, with a weak D call TRBD1 (5 bases). The CDR3 spans 13 residues. V lost 4 bases and J 6 bases, leaving 9 bases between the germline ends. Germline CDR1 is LGHDT and CDR2 is YNNKEL (reference sequence). The CDR3 is CASSRRGDEKLFF. In DNA form, the CDR3 reads TGTGCCAGCAGCCGGCGGGGGGATGAAAAACTGTTTTTT. The entire variable domain, with the rest obtained from reference TRBV3-1 and TRBJ1-4, is as follows: DTAVSQTPKYLVTQMGNDKSIKCEQNLGHDTMYWYKQDSKKFLKIMFSYNNKELIINETVPNRFSPKSPDKAHLNLHINSLELGDSAVYFCASSRRGDEKLFFGSGTQLSVL.

The chain recombines TRBV20-1 with TRBJ1-1, with D perhaps matching TRBD1 (5 bases). V shed 5 bases and J shed 1 base, with 11 bases lying between them. This CDR3 has 13 residues. Per germline, CDR1 DFQATT and CDR2 SNEGSKA (reference sequence). The CDR3 DNA follows: TGCAGTGCTGGCCGGGGCAAGAACACTGAAGCTTTCTTT. Amino acids: CSAGRGKNTEAFF.

This clonotype was seen more than once but under ten times. The gene calls are TRBV29-1 and TRBJ1-5; D is unclear. V was clipped by 4 bases and J by 0 bases, with 13 bases between them. This CDR3 comprises 15 residues. Germline loops: CDR1 SQVTM, CDR2 ANQGSEA. DNA for the CDR3: TGCAGCGTTGGTGACATCAGTAATAGCAATCAGCCCCAGCATTTT. Amino acids: CSVGDISNSNQPQHF.

The gene calls are TRBV5-1 and TRBJ1-2; no definite D call. Trimming removed 1 base at V and 0 bases at J, with 13 bases between. Per germline, CDR1 SGHRS and CDR2 YFSETQ. The CDR3 sequence is 16 residues long. CDR3 nucleotide sequence: TGCGCCAGCAGCTTGTTCCCAGGCCTCACTAACTATGGCTACACCTTC. Amino acids: CASSLFPGLTNYGYTF.

This clonotype was picked up a small number of times. The CDR3 sequence is CASSPGSGTEAFF. For the CDR3, the DNA is TGTGCCAGCTCACCGGGTTCGGGAACTGAAGCTTTCTTT. The chain uses TRBV18 and TRBJ1-1; D is undetermined. From germline, CDR1 is KGHSH and CDR2 LQKENI. The CDR3 covers 13 residues. V was trimmed by 3 bases and J by 5 bases, leaving 10 bases between them.

This clonotype was found many times. The rearrangement links TRBV4-2 to TRBJ2-7, with a possible D match to TRBD1 (6 bases). CDR3 length equals 15 residues. V lost 0 bases and J 2 bases, leaving 11 bases between the germline ends. Germline CDR1 is LGHNA and CDR2 is YNFKEQ. The CDR3 sequence: CASSQDQGMTYEQYF. As DNA, the CDR3 is TGTGCCAGCAGCCAAGATCAGGGGATGACCTACGAGCAGTACTTC.

This clonotype was seen only a few times. This chain connects TRBV29-1 to TRBJ1-1; 8 bases are a match to TRBD1. The V gene's germline CDR1 is SQVTM and CDR2 ANQGSEA. The CDR3 runs 13 residues. With V trimmed by 6 bases and J by 4 bases, 7 bases remained unmatched. The CDR3 sequence is CSVSRQGSTEAFF. The CDR3 DNA follows: TGCAGCGTATCCCGACAGGGGAGCACTGAAGCTTTCTTT.

This clonotype was counted only a few times. The rearrangement uses TRBV20-1 and TRBJ2-5; D is unclear. Germline V gene sequence: CDR1 DFQATT, CDR2 SNEGSKA (reference sequence). CDR3 size: 13 residues. The V and J ends lost 1 base and 3 bases respectively, with 9 bases between them. The CDR3: CSARGTVKETQYF. Here the CDR3 DNA reads TGCAGTGCTAGAGGCACGGTCAAAGAGACCCAGTACTTC.

The chain is built from TRBV9 and TRBJ1-2; unclear D gene. CDR1 and CDR2 (germline): SGDLS, YYNGEE. V gave up 4 bases and J gave up 0 bases, with 13 bases separating them. This CDR3 comprises 15 residues. DNA of the CDR3: TGTGCCAGCAGCATCCACCCCCAGCCTAACTATGGCTACACCTTC. Amino acids: CASSIHPQPNYGYTF.

CDR3 sequence reads: CASSLEASTSTDTQYF. CDR3 nucleotide sequence: TGCGCCAGCAGCTTGGAAGCTAGTACTAGCACAGATACGCAGTATTTT. This rearrangement joins TRBV5-1 to TRBJ2-3; D is unresolved. Germline lookup yields CDR1 SGHRS and CDR2 YFSETQ. The length of the CDR3 is 16 residues. V lost 0 bases to trimming and J lost 0 bases, with 11 bases between them.

This clonotype appeared a few times. This chain links TRBV5-6 with TRBJ2-1; possible D gene TRBD2, 7 bases. Germline V CDR1 and CDR2: SGHDT, YYEEEE. There are 17 residues in the CDR3. The V end was cut by 0 bases, the J end by 9 bases, with 22 bases between. CDR3 amino acids: CASSLAPGLAEGGEQFF. DNA of the CDR3: TGTGCCAGCAGCTTGGCCCCGGGTCTAGCGGAGGGGGGTGAGCAGTTCTTC.

The V call is TRBV2, the J call TRBJ2-2; 14 nucleotides line up with TRBD2. Trimming cost V 5 bases and J 4 bases; bases outside gene matches: 6. CDR3 length equals 17 residues. Germline-derived CDR1 and CDR2 are SNHLY and FYNNEI. The CDR3 DNA follows: TGTGCCAGCAGTCGGACTAGCGGGAGGTGGGGCACCGGGGAGCTGTTTTTT. As protein: CASSRTSGRWGTGELFF.

The chain is built from TRBV24-1 and TRBJ2-3; 7 bases are shared with TRBD2. The CDR3 is made up of 15 amino acids. Trimming removed 3 bases from V and 0 bases from J; junction bases left unmatched: 2. CDR1 is KGHDR and CDR2 is SFDVKD in the germline V gene. The CDR3 loop is CATSDPGRSTDTQYF. The CDR3 coding sequence is TGTGCCACCAGTGATCCCGGGAGGAGCACAGATACGCAGTATTTT.

This clonotype occurred a few times. The chain combines TRBV7-9 with TRBJ1-4; D ambiguous. Germline CDR1 reads SEHNR; CDR2 reads FQNEAQ (reference sequence). V lost 6 bases, J lost 7 bases, and 6 bases lay in between. The CDR3 consists of 11 residues. CDR3 in DNA: TGTGCCAGCAGTCGGTCTGAAAAACTGTTTTTT. As protein: CASSRSEKLFF.